This T cell receptor (beta chain) was recovered during a study of Ad26.COV2.S vaccination and SARS-CoV-2 variants. Method: immunoSEQ multiplex PCR; TCRdb's copy keeps in-frame clones and lacks some. This table has about 350,000 clones, 88% appearing once. Treatment specified: roughly 19 received Ad26.COV2.S at low or high dose, single or two shots; several received placebo; per-sample allocation not given. Sampling occurred on day 63 after the first vaccine or placebo injection. V was shortened by 2 bases and J by 6 bases, with 9 bases between the two germline ends. There are 13 residues in the CDR3. Germline CDR1 SGHDT, CDR2 YYEEEE.

Sequenced material: peripheral blood, taken in a trial of Ad26.COV2.S vaccine versus placebo. The clonotype was recovered from a person between 18 and 65 years old who received the Ad26.COV2.S COVID-19 vaccine or a placebo. The chain has TRBV5-6 and TRBJ1-5; D remains unclear. CDR3 amino acids: CASSLEGTQPQHF. The CDR3 DNA is TGTGCCAGCAGCTTAGAGGGAACTCAGCCCCAGCATTTT.